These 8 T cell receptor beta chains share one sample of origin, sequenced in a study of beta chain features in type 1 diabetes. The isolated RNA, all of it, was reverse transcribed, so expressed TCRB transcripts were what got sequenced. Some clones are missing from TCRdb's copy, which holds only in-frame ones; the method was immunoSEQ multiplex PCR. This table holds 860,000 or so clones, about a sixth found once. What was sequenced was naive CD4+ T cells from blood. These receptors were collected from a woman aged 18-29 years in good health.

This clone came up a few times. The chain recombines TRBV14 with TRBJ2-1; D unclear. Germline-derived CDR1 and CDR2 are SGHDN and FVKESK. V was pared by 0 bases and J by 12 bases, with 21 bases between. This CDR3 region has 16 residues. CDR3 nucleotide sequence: TGTGCCAGCAGCCAAGATTTGCCCGCCACGTCTCCCAGGCAGTTCTTC. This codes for CASSQDLPATSPRQFF.

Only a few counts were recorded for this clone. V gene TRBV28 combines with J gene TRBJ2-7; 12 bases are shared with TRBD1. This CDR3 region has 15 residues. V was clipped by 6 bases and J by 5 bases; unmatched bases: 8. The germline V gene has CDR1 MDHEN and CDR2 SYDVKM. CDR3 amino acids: CASRDGTGGPHEQYF. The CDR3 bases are TGTGCCAGCAGGGACGGGACAGGGGGCCCTCACGAGCAGTACTTC.

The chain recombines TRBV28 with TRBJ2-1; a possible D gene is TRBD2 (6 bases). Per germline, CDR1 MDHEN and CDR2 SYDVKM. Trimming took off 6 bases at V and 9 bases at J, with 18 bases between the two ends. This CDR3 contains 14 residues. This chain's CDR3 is CASRFDPFGGEQFF. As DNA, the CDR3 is TGTGCCAGCAGGTTCGACCCGTTCGGGGGTGAGCAGTTCTTC.

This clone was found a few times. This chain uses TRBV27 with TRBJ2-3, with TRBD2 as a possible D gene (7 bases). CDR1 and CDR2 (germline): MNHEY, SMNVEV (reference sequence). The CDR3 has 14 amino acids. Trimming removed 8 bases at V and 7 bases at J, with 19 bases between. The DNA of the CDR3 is TGTGCCAGCCGGGGGGCGGGAAGTACGAATACGCAGTATTTT. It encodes CASRGAGSTNTQYF.

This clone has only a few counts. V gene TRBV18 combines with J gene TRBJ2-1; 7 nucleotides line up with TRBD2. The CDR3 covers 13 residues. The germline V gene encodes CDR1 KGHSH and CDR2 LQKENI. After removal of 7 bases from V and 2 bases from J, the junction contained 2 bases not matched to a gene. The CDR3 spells CASCLAAYNEQFF. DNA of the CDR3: TGTGCCAGCTGCCTAGCGGCCTACAATGAGCAGTTCTTC.

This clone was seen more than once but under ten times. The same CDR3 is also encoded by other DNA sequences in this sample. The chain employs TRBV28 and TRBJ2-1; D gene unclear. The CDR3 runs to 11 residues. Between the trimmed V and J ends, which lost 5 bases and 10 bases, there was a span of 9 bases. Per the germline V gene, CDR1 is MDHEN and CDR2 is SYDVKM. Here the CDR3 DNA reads TGTGCCAGCAGTCCCAGGACGGAGCAGTTCTTC. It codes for CASSPRTEQFF.

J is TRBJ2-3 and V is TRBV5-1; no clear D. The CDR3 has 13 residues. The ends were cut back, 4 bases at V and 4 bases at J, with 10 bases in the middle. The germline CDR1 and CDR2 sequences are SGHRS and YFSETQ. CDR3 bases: TGCGCCAGCAGCCAAAGACCCGCAGATACGCAGTATTTT. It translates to CASSQRPADTQYF.

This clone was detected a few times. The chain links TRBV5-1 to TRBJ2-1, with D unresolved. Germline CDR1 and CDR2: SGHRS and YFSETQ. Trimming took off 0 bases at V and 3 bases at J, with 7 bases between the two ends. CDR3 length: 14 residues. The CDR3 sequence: CASSLAGDYNEQFF. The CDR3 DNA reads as TGCGCCAGCAGCTTGGCTGGTGACTACAATGAGCAGTTCTTC.